The rows below give T cell receptor beta chains drawn from one sample of a study of cytomegalovirus exposure and HLA in healthy donors. Method: immunoSEQ multiplex PCR; TCRdb's copy keeps in-frame clones and lacks some. The profile shows more than 95,000 clones, approximately 11% of them singletons. Sequenced input: PBMCs. The receptors here all came from a middle-aged man in good health and CMV-seropositive. Both conserved end residues are part of each CDR3. The D gene is left open where the match is weak. Rows may omit the clone size; those that give it use once, few, many or a size class.

v_call: TRBV7-4; j_call: TRBJ1-5; d_call: -; clone_size: few; cdr3_nt: TGTGCCAGCAGCTCACTGGGGCAGGGGAATCAGCCCCAGCATTTT; cdr3_aa: CASSSLGQGNQPQHF
v_call: TRBV7-9; j_call: TRBJ2-5; d_call: TRBD2; clone_size: -; cdr3_nt: TGTGCCAGCAGCGACCGGGGACTAGCGGGATCGATGGGAGAGACCCAGTACTTC; cdr3_aa: CASSDRGLAGSMGETQYF
v_call: TRBV5-6; j_call: TRBJ1-4; d_call: -; clone_size: -; cdr3_nt: TGTGCCAGCAGCCGGCTCCAGGGTGGAGAAAAACTGTTTTTT; cdr3_aa: CASSRLQGGEKLFF
v_call: TRBV5-1; j_call: TRBJ2-4; d_call: TRBD1; clone_size: -; cdr3_nt: TGCGCCAGCAGTGACAGGGTCAGCAGCATTCAGTACTTC; cdr3_aa: CASSDRVSSIQYF
v_call: TRBV5-4; j_call: TRBJ1-4; d_call: TRBD1; clone_size: few; cdr3_nt: TGTGCCAGCAGATCGACAGGGGGCCAAAATGAAAAACTGTTTTTT; cdr3_aa: CASRSTGGQNEKLFF
v_call: TRBV18; j_call: TRBJ2-3; d_call: TRBD1; clone_size: -; cdr3_nt: TGTGCCAGCTCACTACAACAGGGGTATGGTGCAGATACGCAGTATTTT; cdr3_aa: CASSLQQGYGADTQYF
v_call: TRBV5-6; j_call: TRBJ2-2; d_call: -; clone_size: -; cdr3_nt: TGTGCCAGCTCGGGCACCGGGGAGCTGTTTTTT; cdr3_aa: CASSGTGELFF
v_call: TRBV5-1; j_call: TRBJ2-3; d_call: TRBD1; clone_size: few; cdr3_nt: TGCGCCAGCAGCCAGGACAGGGGCTTGGCAGATACGCAGTATTTT; cdr3_aa: CASSQDRGLADTQYF
v_call: TRBV29-1; j_call: TRBJ2-5; d_call: TRBD2; clone_size: few; cdr3_nt: TGCAGCGTGCGGACTAGCGGGAGGGCCCAAGAGACCCAGTACTTC; cdr3_aa: CSVRTSGRAQETQYF
v_call: TRBV4-1; j_call: TRBJ2-6; d_call: -; clone_size: few; cdr3_nt: TGCGCCAGCAGCCAGTTCCAACACAGGGCTGGGGCCAACGTCCTGACTTTC; cdr3_aa: CASSQFQHRAGANVLTF
v_call: TRBV6-6; j_call: TRBJ2-7; d_call: -; clone_size: -; cdr3_nt: TGTGCCCAACAGGCCTTAAGCTCCTACGAGCAGTACTTC; cdr3_aa: CAQQALSSYEQYF
v_call: TRBV9; j_call: TRBJ1-1; d_call: -; clone_size: few; cdr3_nt: TGTGCCAGCAGCGTAGCTGGAGACAACACTGAAGCTTTCTTT; cdr3_aa: CASSVAGDNTEAFF
v_call: TRBV7-2; j_call: TRBJ2-7; d_call: TRBD2; clone_size: -; cdr3_nt: TGTGCCAGCAGCTTTACGGGACTAGCGGGAAGCTCCTACGAGCAGTACTTC; cdr3_aa: CASSFTGLAGSSYEQYF
v_call: TRBV5-4; j_call: TRBJ2-5; d_call: -; clone_size: few; cdr3_nt: TGTGCCAGCAGCTTGCAGGGTGGGGAGACCCAGTACTTC; cdr3_aa: CASSLQGGETQYF
v_call: TRBV30; j_call: TRBJ2-7; d_call: -; clone_size: few; cdr3_nt: TGTGCCTGGAGTTCGGTAGCGGTCTTTGTCTACGAGCAGTACTTC; cdr3_aa: CAWSSVAVFVYEQYF
v_call: TRBV7-9; j_call: TRBJ2-2; d_call: TRBD1; clone_size: -; cdr3_nt: TGTGCCAGCAGCTCTGTCCGGACAGGGGAGGGGGAGCTGTTTTTT; cdr3_aa: CASSSVRTGEGELFF
v_call: TRBV9; j_call: TRBJ1-2; d_call: TRBD1; clone_size: -; cdr3_nt: TGTGCCAGCAGCGTAACGACAGGGAATGGCTACACCTTC; cdr3_aa: CASSVTTGNGYTF
v_call: TRBV25-1; j_call: TRBJ2-1; d_call: TRBD2; clone_size: few; cdr3_nt: TGTGCCAGCAGAGGACTAGCGGGAGGTGAGCAGTTCTTC; cdr3_aa: CASRGLAGGEQFF
v_call: TRBV5-1; j_call: TRBJ2-3; d_call: TRBD2; clone_size: few; cdr3_nt: TGCGCCAGCAGCTTGGACATTAATAGCGGGAGGGGGGGGACGCAGTATTTT; cdr3_aa: CASSLDINSGRGGTQYF
v_call: TRBV6-5; j_call: TRBJ2-7; d_call: TRBD2; clone_size: few; cdr3_nt: TGTGCCAGCAGTCTTGCGGGAGGGGCAGAGCAGTACTTC; cdr3_aa: CASSLAGGAEQYF
v_call: TRBV5-1; j_call: TRBJ1-2; d_call: TRBD1; clone_size: -; cdr3_nt: TGCGCCAGCAGCTTGGGACAGGGGGAGGTCGCTGGCTACACCTTC; cdr3_aa: CASSLGQGEVAGYTF
v_call: TRBV5-1; j_call: TRBJ2-1; d_call: TRBD2; clone_size: -; cdr3_nt: TGCGCCAGCAGCCAGGGACTAGCGGGAGGGCTTTCCATTTTCAATGAGCAGTTCTTC; cdr3_aa: CASSQGLAGGLSIFNEQFF
v_call: TRBV10-3; j_call: TRBJ2-7; d_call: TRBD2; clone_size: few; cdr3_nt: TGTGCCATCCAAAGCGGGAAGGGCGAGCAGTACTTC; cdr3_aa: CAIQSGKGEQYF
v_call: TRBV4-1; j_call: TRBJ2-2; d_call: TRBD1; clone_size: -; cdr3_nt: TGCGCCAGCAGCCAAGATGCTGACAGGGGTATATCCGGGGAGCTGTTTTTT; cdr3_aa: CASSQDADRGISGELFF
v_call: TRBV7-7; j_call: TRBJ2-3; d_call: TRBD1; clone_size: -; cdr3_nt: TGTGCCAGCAGCCCTTTGGACAGGACCTTCACAGATACGCAGTATTTT; cdr3_aa: CASSPLDRTFTDTQYF
v_call: TRBV10-3; j_call: TRBJ2-7; d_call: TRBD2; clone_size: -; cdr3_nt: TGTGCCATCAGTCGGACTAGCGACTCCTACGAGCAGTACTTC; cdr3_aa: CAISRTSDSYEQYF
v_call: TRBV10-1; j_call: TRBJ2-3; d_call: TRBD1; clone_size: -; cdr3_nt: TGCGCCAGCAGTGAGTCGGACGACAGGGGGGATACGCAGTATTTT; cdr3_aa: CASSESDDRGDTQYF
v_call: TRBV6-5; j_call: TRBJ1-5; d_call: TRBD1; clone_size: -; cdr3_nt: TGTGCCAGCAGTTACTCGGGACAGCTGAATCAGCCCCAGCATTTT; cdr3_aa: CASSYSGQLNQPQHF
v_call: TRBV2; j_call: TRBJ2-5; d_call: -; clone_size: -; cdr3_nt: TGTGCCAGCATGGGAGTCCAAGAGACCCAGTACTTC; cdr3_aa: CASMGVQETQYF
v_call: TRBV5-6; j_call: TRBJ1-2; d_call: -; clone_size: -; cdr3_nt: TGTGCCAGCAGCCCCGTTCCGGGCTATGGCTACACCTTC; cdr3_aa: CASSPVPGYGYTF
v_call: TRBV6-5; j_call: TRBJ1-6; d_call: TRBD1; clone_size: -; cdr3_nt: TGTGCCAGCAGCATGGACAGGGACGATTCACCCCTCCACTTT; cdr3_aa: CASSMDRDDSPLHF
v_call: TRBV19; j_call: TRBJ1-2; d_call: TRBD1; clone_size: few; cdr3_nt: TGTGCCAGTAGTATAGACCGGGACAGTTCATATGGCTACACCTTC; cdr3_aa: CASSIDRDSSYGYTF
v_call: TRBV5-6; j_call: TRBJ2-1; d_call: TRBD2; clone_size: -; cdr3_nt: TGTGCCAGCAGCTTAGCGGGATGGCAGTTCTTC; cdr3_aa: CASSLAGWQFF
v_call: TRBV7-7; j_call: TRBJ1-1; d_call: TRBD1; clone_size: few; cdr3_nt: TGTGCCAGCAGCTTAGGGGACAGGGAAGAAGCTTTCTTT; cdr3_aa: CASSLGDREEAFF
v_call: TRBV25-1; j_call: TRBJ2-7; d_call: -; clone_size: few; cdr3_nt: TGTGCCAGCAGTGAAAATACGGTGTACGAGCAGTACTTC; cdr3_aa: CASSENTVYEQYF
v_call: TRBV7-2; j_call: TRBJ2-7; d_call: -; clone_size: -; cdr3_nt: TGTGCCAGCAGCTTAGCAGCGCAGTCCTACGAGCAGTACTTC; cdr3_aa: CASSLAAQSYEQYF
v_call: TRBV5-1; j_call: TRBJ2-7; d_call: -; clone_size: -; cdr3_nt: TGCGCCAGCAGCTTACGAGGCTTCTCCTACGAGCAGTACTTC; cdr3_aa: CASSLRGFSYEQYF
v_call: TRBV9; j_call: TRBJ2-2; d_call: -; clone_size: -; cdr3_nt: TGTGCCAGCAGCGTATATGCGAACACCGGGGAGCTGTTTTTT; cdr3_aa: CASSVYANTGELFF
v_call: TRBV27; j_call: TRBJ1-5; d_call: TRBD1; clone_size: -; cdr3_nt: TGTGCCAGCAGATTGACAGGGGTCAATCAGCCCCAGCATTTT; cdr3_aa: CASRLTGVNQPQHF
v_call: TRBV28; j_call: TRBJ1-2; d_call: TRBD1; clone_size: -; cdr3_nt: TGTGCCAGCAGTTCGGGACAGGGGAACGGCTACACCTTC; cdr3_aa: CASSSGQGNGYTF
v_call: TRBV5-4; j_call: TRBJ2-7; d_call: TRBD2; clone_size: -; cdr3_nt: TGTGCCAGCAGCAGGCGGCTAGCGGGAGCCTACGAGCAGTACTTC; cdr3_aa: CASSRRLAGAYEQYF
v_call: TRBV6-6; j_call: TRBJ1-3; d_call: -; clone_size: few; cdr3_nt: TGTGCCAGCAGAGGAACAGGGTCTGGAAACACCATATATTTT; cdr3_aa: CASRGTGSGNTIYF
v_call: TRBV7-9; j_call: TRBJ1-1; d_call: -; clone_size: many; cdr3_nt: TGTGCCAGCAGCCTAAACGCGGAGGAGTTTGAAGCTTTCTTT; cdr3_aa: CASSLNAEEFEAFF
v_call: TRBV5-1; j_call: TRBJ1-1; d_call: TRBD1; clone_size: -; cdr3_nt: TGCGCCAGCAGCTTGTCCAGGGGGTACACTGAAGCTTTCTTT; cdr3_aa: CASSLSRGYTEAFF
v_call: TRBV19; j_call: TRBJ2-1; d_call: TRBD2; clone_size: -; cdr3_nt: TGTGCCAGCGCCGGGGGACTATCCCCCAATGAGCAGTTCTTC; cdr3_aa: CASAGGLSPNEQFF
v_call: TRBV6-5; j_call: TRBJ1-1; d_call: -; clone_size: few; cdr3_nt: TGTGCCAGCAGCCAAACCGGGAACACTGAAGCTTTCTTT; cdr3_aa: CASSQTGNTEAFF
v_call: TRBV7-2; j_call: TRBJ1-1; d_call: -; clone_size: -; cdr3_nt: TGTGCCAGCAGCTTCGAGGAGAACACTGAAGCTTTCTTT; cdr3_aa: CASSFEENTEAFF
v_call: TRBV30; j_call: TRBJ1-2; d_call: TRBD1; clone_size: -; cdr3_nt: TGTGCCTGGGGGACAGGTGGTTATGGCTACACCTTC; cdr3_aa: CAWGTGGYGYTF